This is a list of T cell receptor beta chains from one sample in a study of regulatory T cells in long-lasting Graves disease. MiXCR, applied by TCRdb to the multiplex PCR reads, yields one record per CDR3 protein. The data hold around 400,000 distinct CDR3 sequences, with 12% observed a single time. The same sample was also studied in work on T cells in Graves' hyperthyroidism and ophthalmopathy.

Sequenced material: peripheral blood mononuclear cells (PBMCs), taken at new diagnosis, from a patient treated with antithyroid drugs. These receptors were collected from a young woman with Graves disease. Both conserved end residues are part of each CDR3. A D gene is named only where the DNA matches it firmly. Some rows mark clone size as missing; the rest say once, few, many or name a class of expanded clone.

CDR3aa: CSHLLGHSYNEQFF
CDR3nt: TGCAGTCACCTCTTAGGCCACTCCTACAATGAGCAGTTCTTC
d_gene: NA
j_gene: TRBJ2-1
abundance: many
v_gene: TRBV20-1

CDR3aa: CASSLAGVRADTQYF
CDR3nt: TGTGCCAGCAGTTTAGCGGGAGTTCGGGCAGATACGCAGTATTTT
d_gene: TRBD2
j_gene: TRBJ2-3
abundance: many
v_gene: TRBV6-5

CDR3aa: CASSLDYTDTQYF
CDR3nt: TGTGCCAGCAGCTTAGATTATACAGATACGCAGTATTTT
d_gene: NA
j_gene: TRBJ2-3
abundance: many
v_gene: TRBV7-3

CDR3aa: CASSSLDTQYF
CDR3nt: TGCGCCAGCAGCTCTTTGGATACGCAGTATTTT
d_gene: NA
j_gene: TRBJ2-3
abundance: many
v_gene: TRBV5-1

CDR3aa: CASSPWGRTYEQYF
CDR3nt: TGTGCCAGCTCACCGTGGGGGCGAACCTACGAGCAGTACTTC
d_gene: NA
j_gene: TRBJ2-7
abundance: many
v_gene: TRBV18

CDR3aa: CSARGLSMYNEQFF
CDR3nt: TGCAGTGCCCGGGGACTTTCAATGTACAATGAGCAGTTCTTC
d_gene: NA
j_gene: TRBJ2-1
abundance: NA
v_gene: TRBV20-1

CDR3aa: CSEGNPLYEQYF
CDR3nt: TGCAGTGAGGGGAACCCCCTCTACGAGCAGTACTTC
d_gene: NA
j_gene: TRBJ2-7
abundance: many
v_gene: TRBV20-1

CDR3aa: CSARPSQGPGLGTQYF
CDR3nt: TGCAGTGCCCGACCATCACAGGGGCCCGGGCTAGGTACGCAGTATTTT
d_gene: TRBD1
j_gene: TRBJ2-3
abundance: NA
v_gene: TRBV20-1

CDR3aa: CASSFLAGEAGELFF
CDR3nt: TGTGCCAGCAGTTTCCTAGCGGGAGAGGCCGGGGAGCTGTTTTTT
d_gene: TRBD2
j_gene: TRBJ2-2
abundance: many
v_gene: TRBV27

CDR3aa: CASRPLARMNTEAFF
CDR3nt: TGTGCCAGCAGACCACTTGCGAGGATGAACACTGAAGCTTTCTTT
d_gene: NA
j_gene: TRBJ1-1
abundance: many
v_gene: TRBV2

CDR3aa: CASSSRLAGGRVGADTQYF
CDR3nt: TGTGCCAGCAGTTCCCGACTAGCGGGGGGGCGAGTGGGGGCAGATACGCAGTATTTT
d_gene: TRBD2
j_gene: TRBJ2-3
abundance: NA
v_gene: TRBV27

CDR3aa: CASSWGPRTDTQYF
CDR3nt: TGTGCCAGCAGTTGGGGGCCCCGCACAGATACGCAGTATTTT
d_gene: NA
j_gene: TRBJ2-3
abundance: many
v_gene: TRBV27

CDR3aa: CAISDRVSGANVLTF
CDR3nt: TGTGCCATCAGTGACCGGGTCTCTGGGGCCAACGTCCTGACTTTC
d_gene: NA
j_gene: TRBJ2-6
abundance: NA
v_gene: TRBV10-3

CDR3aa: CASSLGSRVFEQFF
CDR3nt: TGTGCCAGCAGTTTAGGAAGTAGGGTATTTGAGCAGTTCTTC
d_gene: NA
j_gene: TRBJ2-1
abundance: many
v_gene: TRBV28

CDR3aa: CASSSVDNNEQFF
CDR3nt: TGTGCCAGCAGTTCGGTAGACAACAATGAGCAGTTCTTC
d_gene: NA
j_gene: TRBJ2-1
abundance: many
v_gene: TRBV28

CDR3aa: CASSPLRAITDTQYF
CDR3nt: TGTGCCAGCAGTCCCTTGAGGGCGATCACAGATACGCAGTATTTT
d_gene: NA
j_gene: TRBJ2-3
abundance: many
v_gene: TRBV12-3/TRBV12-4

CDR3aa: CASSPDRGLETQYF
CDR3nt: TGTGCTAGCAGCCCGGACAGGGGGCTCGAGACCCAGTACTTC
d_gene: TRBD1
j_gene: TRBJ2-5
abundance: few
v_gene: TRBV7-7

CDR3aa: CASSPLIGYNEQFF
CDR3nt: TGTGCCAGCAGCCCCCTCATTGGTTACAATGAGCAGTTCTTC
d_gene: NA
j_gene: TRBJ2-1
abundance: NA
v_gene: TRBV7-3

CDR3aa: CASSLWIGEPQHF
CDR3nt: TGTGCCAGCAGCCTATGGATCGGGGAGCCCCAGCATTTT
d_gene: NA
j_gene: TRBJ1-5
abundance: many
v_gene: TRBV4-2

CDR3aa: CASSFQGVQPQHF
CDR3nt: TGTGCCAGCAGCTTCCAGGGGGTTCAGCCCCAGCATTTT
d_gene: TRBD1
j_gene: TRBJ1-5
abundance: many
v_gene: TRBV28

CDR3aa: CSVEGGPVTEAFF
CDR3nt: TGCAGCGTTGAAGGGGGCCCGGTTACTGAAGCTTTCTTT
d_gene: NA
j_gene: TRBJ1-1
abundance: many
v_gene: TRBV29-1

CDR3aa: CAWSAWRVTGSNTEAFF
CDR3nt: TGTGCCTGGAGTGCATGGCGGGTGACAGGGAGTAACACTGAAGCTTTCTTT
d_gene: TRBD1
j_gene: TRBJ1-1
abundance: many
v_gene: TRBV30

CDR3aa: CASSPLGGTNEKLFF
CDR3nt: TGCGCCAGCAGCCCCCTCGGGGGCACTAATGAAAAACTGTTTTTT
d_gene: NA
j_gene: TRBJ1-4
abundance: few
v_gene: TRBV4-3

CDR3aa: CAWRFDREGSAFF
CDR3nt: TGTGCCTGGAGGTTTGACAGGGAGGGGTCAGCTTTCTTT
d_gene: TRBD1
j_gene: TRBJ1-1
abundance: many
v_gene: TRBV30

CDR3aa: CASSLVRVNTEAFF
CDR3nt: TGTGCCAGCAGCTTAGTCAGGGTGAACACTGAAGCTTTCTTT
d_gene: NA
j_gene: TRBJ1-1
abundance: NA
v_gene: TRBV7-9

CDR3aa: CASSFWTSGKETQYF
CDR3nt: TGTGCCAGCAGTTTTTGGACTAGCGGGAAAGAGACCCAGTACTTC
d_gene: TRBD2
j_gene: TRBJ2-5
abundance: many
v_gene: TRBV2

CDR3aa: CASSYSTLGTQYF
CDR3nt: TGTGCCAGCAGTTACAGTACCCTTGGGACCCAGTACTTC
d_gene: NA
j_gene: TRBJ2-5
abundance: many
v_gene: TRBV6-9

CDR3aa: CASSLWGPDQPQHF
CDR3nt: TGTGCCAGCAGCTTGTGGGGGCCCGATCAGCCCCAGCATTTT
d_gene: NA
j_gene: TRBJ1-5
abundance: NA
v_gene: TRBV5-8

CDR3aa: CASCPLGNYGYTF
CDR3nt: TGTGCCAGCTGTCCCCTCGGGAACTATGGCTACACCTTC
d_gene: NA
j_gene: TRBJ1-2
abundance: many
v_gene: TRBV27

CDR3aa: CASSLVGGLGNEQFF
CDR3nt: TGTGCCAGCAGCTTAGTTGGGGGTCTGGGCAATGAGCAGTTCTTC
d_gene: NA
j_gene: TRBJ2-1
abundance: many
v_gene: TRBV11-2

CDR3aa: CASSSLKRQGGTEAFF
CDR3nt: TGTGCCAGCAGTTCCCTAAAAAGACAGGGTGGGACTGAAGCTTTCTTT
d_gene: TRBD1
j_gene: TRBJ1-1
abundance: many
v_gene: TRBV2

CDR3aa: CASIFQGGDGYTF
CDR3nt: TGTGCCAGCATCTTCCAGGGGGGGGATGGCTACACCTTC
d_gene: TRBD1
j_gene: TRBJ1-2
abundance: many
v_gene: TRBV11-2

CDR3aa: CASSLTGVTIYF
CDR3nt: TGTGCCAGCAGCTTAACAGGAGTAACCATATATTTT
d_gene: NA
j_gene: TRBJ1-3
abundance: many
v_gene: TRBV7-2

CDR3aa: CASSLLTGPSTDTQYF
CDR3nt: TGTGCCAGCAGCTTATTGACAGGTCCGAGCACAGATACGCAGTATTTT
d_gene: NA
j_gene: TRBJ2-3
abundance: many
v_gene: TRBV7-3

CDR3aa: CASSGSVLAGQPQHF
CDR3nt: TGTGCCAGTAGTGGATCGGTCCTAGCTGGTCAGCCCCAGCATTTT
d_gene: NA
j_gene: TRBJ1-5
abundance: NA
v_gene: TRBV19

CDR3aa: CASSWGDSRYEQYF
CDR3nt: TGTGCCAGCAGTTGGGGGGACAGCCGATACGAGCAGTACTTC
d_gene: NA
j_gene: TRBJ2-7
abundance: NA
v_gene: TRBV28

CDR3aa: CASSHTDTDLIAVAFF
CDR3nt: TGTGCCAGCAGCCATACCGACACAGACCTCATCGCCGTCGCTTTCTTT
d_gene: NA
j_gene: TRBJ1-1
abundance: NA
v_gene: TRBV7-2

CDR3aa: CASSPDSPTEAFF
CDR3nt: TGTGCCAGCAGCCCAGACAGTCCCACTGAAGCTTTCTTT
d_gene: NA
j_gene: TRBJ1-1
abundance: many
v_gene: TRBV12-3/TRBV12-4

CDR3aa: CASSLAAGSGIEQFF
CDR3nt: TGCGCCAGCAGCTTGGCCGCGGGTAGCGGGATTGAGCAGTTCTTC
d_gene: TRBD2
j_gene: TRBJ2-1
abundance: many
v_gene: TRBV5-1

CDR3aa: CASSPRARTEQFF
CDR3nt: TGCGCCAGCAGCCCCCGGGCCAGGACTGAGCAGTTCTTC
d_gene: NA
j_gene: TRBJ2-1
abundance: many
v_gene: TRBV5-1

CDR3aa: CAILIGDRAHYNEQFF
CDR3nt: TGTGCCATACTAATAGGGGACAGGGCCCACTACAATGAGCAGTTCTTC
d_gene: TRBD1
j_gene: TRBJ2-1
abundance: many
v_gene: TRBV11-2

CDR3aa: CASSPVTGENIQYF
CDR3nt: TGTGCCAGCAGCCCGGTCACAGGGGAAAACATTCAGTACTTC
d_gene: TRBD1
j_gene: TRBJ2-4
abundance: NA
v_gene: TRBV4-2

CDR3aa: CASRTQLWSNYGYTF
CDR3nt: TGTGCCAGCAGGACGCAATTATGGAGCAACTATGGCTACACCTTC
d_gene: NA
j_gene: TRBJ1-2
abundance: many
v_gene: TRBV2

CDR3aa: CASKGRLFTYNSPLHF
CDR3nt: TGTGCCAGCAAGGGTCGGCTCTTCACCTATAATTCACCCCTCCACTTT
d_gene: NA
j_gene: TRBJ1-6
abundance: many
v_gene: TRBV2

CDR3aa: CASSPSGIGYTF
CDR3nt: TGTGCCAGCAGTCCTTCAGGAATCGGCTACACCTTC
d_gene: NA
j_gene: TRBJ1-2
abundance: NA
v_gene: TRBV6-2/TRBV6-3

CDR3aa: CAWSELTGFHGYTF
CDR3nt: TGTGCCTGGAGTGAGTTAACAGGGTTTCATGGCTACACCTTC
d_gene: NA
j_gene: TRBJ1-2
abundance: many
v_gene: TRBV30

CDR3aa: CASSPRLAGSSYEQYF
CDR3nt: TGTGCCAGCAGCCCCCGTCTAGCGGGGAGTTCCTACGAGCAGTACTTC
d_gene: TRBD2
j_gene: TRBJ2-7
abundance: few
v_gene: TRBV7-2